This passage covers 7 T cell receptor beta chains from one sample sequenced in a study of T-cell reconstitution after alpha-beta-depleted transplantation in children (dated by TCRdb to 2016 to 2017). What this sample's treatment or condition label stands for: allogeneic hematopoietic cell transplantation with graft depleted of TCRalphabeta T cells and CD19 B cells. Library construction relied on PCR. The data were produced on an Illumina HiSeq 2500. To normalize quantification of the TCRbeta repertoire, the TCR libraries were built with molecular barcoding that relied on unique molecular identifiers. The raw public data were reprocessed by TCRdb itself: fastp quality trimming at Q25, MiXCR clonotype calling, in-frame beta chains only. Every distinct CDR3 protein forms one entry, paired with its most common genes and DNA. For this sample there are 780,000 or so distinct CDR3 sequences; approximately 15% appear just once. Approximately 5% of the sample lies in the top ten.

The starting material was PBMCs, mostly from graft donor cells, obtained 360 days after TCRalphabeta/CD19-depleted stem cell transplant. The receptors come from a male patient younger than 18 who had a stem cell transplant for acute lymphoblastic leukemia, so the T cells may come from the graft donor.

The chain combines TRBV4-1 with TRBJ2-4; weak D call: TRBD2 (6 bases). The V end was cut by 5 bases, the J end by 7 bases, with 18 bases between. The CDR3 has 15 amino acids. Germline lookup yields CDR1 MGHRA and CDR2 YSYEKL. The CDR3 protein is CASSDLGSVRNIQYF. CDR3 coding DNA: TGCGCCAGCAGCGACCTCGGGAGTGTGCGGAACATTCAGTACTTC.

The chain links TRBV5-5 to TRBJ2-2, with TRBD2 as a possible D gene (5 bases). Trimming pared 0 bases from V and 6 bases from J, leaving 15 bases between. Germline CDR1 reads SGHKS; CDR2 reads YYEKEE (reference sequence). This CDR3 comprises 16 residues. CDR3 residues: CASSLVVSPRAGELFF. The CDR3 DNA reads TGTGCCAGCAGCTTGGTGGTGTCTCCGCGGGCCGGGGAGCTGTTTTTT.

The chain couples TRBV5-1 to TRBJ2-3, with 8 nucleotides matching TRBD2. The CDR3 extends over 15 amino acids. The V gene end was trimmed by 3 bases and the J gene end by 4 bases; junction bases not matched to a gene: 7. The V gene's germline CDR1 is SGHRS and CDR2 YFSETQ. The CDR3 sequence: CASSYGRGVADTQYF. The CDR3 nucleotides read TGCGCCAGCAGCTACGGGAGGGGGGTCGCAGATACGCAGTATTTT.

A remark on this clonotype: A read error may account for a junction end that differs from germline. The chain couples TRBV7-6 to TRBJ2-3, with TRBD2 matching over 8 bases. Germline CDR1 reads SGHVS; CDR2 reads FNYEAQ. The CDR3 is made up of 13 amino acids. This chain's CDR3 is CASRLAVTDSQYF. In nucleotides, the CDR3 is TGTGCCAGCAGACTAGCGGTTACAGATTCGCAGTATTTT.

V and J are TRBV5-1 and TRBJ1-3; D perhaps matches TRBD1 (5 bases). The V gene's germline CDR1 is SGHRS and CDR2 YFSETQ. V was clipped by 1 base and J by 1 base, with 21 bases between them. This CDR3 comprises 19 residues. CDR3 loop: CASSLRDGSGLSSGNTIYF. The CDR3 region has the DNA TGCGCCAGCAGCTTGAGGGACGGTTCAGGCCTCTCGTCTGGAAACACCATATATTTT.

The rearrangement joins TRBV12-3 or TRBV12-4 to TRBJ1-3; tentative D call: TRBD1 (5 bases). The CDR3 extends over 13 amino acids. The ends were cut back, 7 bases at V and 9 bases at J, with 16 bases in the middle. The CDR3: CASIYPSGGTIYF. The DNA for the CDR3 is TGTGCCAGCATATATCCCTCCGGGGGCACCATATATTTT.

The CDR3 DNA follows: TGTGCCAGCAGTTACACAGTAAACTATGGCTACACCTTC. The encoded protein is CASSYTVNYGYTF. The chain carries TRBV6-5 and TRBJ1-2, with D unresolved. Trimming took off 2 bases at V and 2 bases at J, with 6 bases between the two ends. This CDR3 has 13 amino acids. Looked up from germline, CDR1 is MNHEY and CDR2 is SVGAGI.